Following are 31 T cell receptor beta chains from one sample sequenced in a study of vaccination and CD4 T cells after COVID-19. Oncomine TCR Beta short-read sequencing was applied to DNA from cultured CD4+ T cells. TCRdb re-called the PCR reads through MiXCR, storing one row per CDR3 protein. The sample lists approximately 7,600 distinct CDR3 sequences; about 50% were seen once. These TCRs are of unknown antigen specificity. As to treatment: roughly nine-day PBMC culture with coronavirus spike peptide pools or control peptides (ViraFEST assay). The unexposed donor's CD4+ T cells were collected before the COVID-19 pandemic (2011-2018). The source material was CD4+ T cells from blood, cultured in vitro. These receptors came from a human donor in good health.

The genes are TRBV11-3 and TRBJ2-3, with 9 nucleotides matching TRBD2. CDR1 and CDR2 (germline): SGHNT, YENEEA. The V and J ends lost 5 bases and 3 bases, in that order; junction bases with no gene match: 3. The CDR3 covers 14 residues. The CDR3 DNA sequence: TGTGCCAGCAGCGCGGGGGGGTGGACAGATACGCAGTATTTT. Translation gives CASSAGGWTDTQYF.

The chain recombines TRBV20-1 with TRBJ2-2; 13 bases are a match to TRBD2. J gave up 6 bases and V 6 bases, and 13 bases lay outside the gene matches. This CDR3 is 17 amino acids long. The germline V gene has CDR1 DFQATT and CDR2 SNEGSKA (reference sequence). In DNA form, the CDR3 reads TGCAGTGCAGCCGGGACTAGCGGGGTGAGGTTTTCCGGGGAGCTGTTTTTT. It specifies CSAAGTSGVRFSGELFF.

The rearrangement joins TRBV12-3 or TRBV12-4 to TRBJ1-3; 7 bases align to TRBD1. The CDR3 is 16 amino acids. Unmatched junction bases numbered 8, after V lost 6 bases and J lost 0 bases. The CDR3 region has the DNA TGTGCCAGCAGCAAGACAGGGTCCCGCTCTGGAAACACCATATATTTT. This translates into CASSKTGSRSGNTIYF.

The rearrangement links TRBV19 to TRBJ1-5; no clear D. Germline V lookup: CDR1 LNHDA, CDR2 SQIVND (reference sequence). This CDR3 has 14 amino acids. The V and J ends lost 6 bases and 1 base respectively, with 10 bases between them. The CDR3 coding sequence is TGTGCCAGTAGGCCAACGGGGAGCAATCAGCCCCAGCATTTT. Its translation is CASRPTGSNQPQHF.

The V and J genes are TRBV20-1 and TRBJ2-1; 12 bases map to TRBD2. Germline CDR1 reads DFQATT; CDR2 reads SNEGSKA (reference sequence). The ends lost 1 base at V and 6 bases at J; junction bases unmatched: 13. This CDR3 region has 18 residues. CDR3 protein: CSARVWASGGALRNEQFF. As DNA, the CDR3 is TGCAGTGCTAGAGTATGGGCTAGCGGGGGGGCCCTCCGCAATGAGCAGTTCTTC.

The rearrangement links TRBV27 to TRBJ2-7, with 7 nucleotides matching TRBD1. Per the germline V gene, CDR1 is MNHEY and CDR2 is SMNVEV (reference sequence). CDR3 size: 18 residues. After removal of 3 bases from V and 3 bases from J, the junction contained 17 bases not matched to a gene. The CDR3 DNA reads as TGTGCCAGCAGTTTTAAAGTCCCCCTGGACAGGACCTACTACGAGCAGTACTTC. It encodes CASSFKVPLDRTYYEQYF.

This chain links TRBV7-9 with TRBJ2-2; D perhaps matches TRBD1 (6 bases). Between the trimmed V and J ends, which lost 9 bases and 0 bases, there was a span of 11 bases. The length of the CDR3 is 14 residues. CDR1 and CDR2 (germline): SEHNR, FQNEAQ (reference sequence). This CDR3 reads CARKGVANTGELFF. For the CDR3, the DNA is TGTGCCAGAAAGGGGGTCGCGAACACCGGGGAGCTGTTTTTT.

This clonotype appeared a few times. The genes are TRBV20-1 and TRBJ1-6, with D tentatively TRBD1 (5 bases). The ends were cut back, 3 bases at V and 1 base at J, with 13 bases in the middle. The CDR3 is 16 amino acids. The germline gives CDR1 DFQATT, CDR2 SNEGSKA (reference sequence). CDR3: CSASRVTSSYNSPLHF. The CDR3 region has the DNA TGCAGTGCTAGCAGGGTCACCAGTTCCTATAATTCACCCCTCCACTTT.

V and J are TRBV19 and TRBJ2-3, with 11 bases fitting TRBD2. J lost 2 bases, V lost 3 bases, and 22 bases had no gene match. The CDR3 extends over 22 amino acids. CDR1 and CDR2 from the germline V gene are LNHDA and SQIVND (reference sequence). The CDR3 is CASSIRIAGGTDINLLTDTQYF. The DNA of the CDR3 is TGTGCCAGTAGTATTCGGATAGCGGGGGGGACGGATATCAACCTCCTCACAGATACGCAGTATTTT. The variable domain in full, completed from reference TRBV19 and TRBJ2-3, reads DGGITQSPKYLFRKEGQNVTLSCEQNLNHDAMYWYRQDPGQGLRLIYYSQIVNDFQKGDIAEGYSVSREKKESFPLTVTSAQKNPTAFYLCASSIRIAGGTDINLLTDTQYFGPGTRLTVL.

This clonotype was observed a handful of times. The rearrangement joins TRBV11-2 to TRBJ1-5; D is possibly TRBD1 (5 bases). Germline V gives CDR1 SGHAT, CDR2 FQNNGV. V shed 5 bases and J shed 2 bases, with 13 bases lying between them. This CDR3 is built from 15 residues. The CDR3 loop reads CASSPRAGGNQPQHF. In DNA form, the CDR3 reads TGTGCCAGCAGCCCTCGGGCGGGGGGCAATCAGCCCCAGCATTTT.

The chain joins TRBV27 to TRBJ1-2; the match to TRBD1 covers 7 bases. The V gene's germline CDR1 is MNHEY and CDR2 SMNVEV (reference sequence). The CDR3 is made up of 13 amino acids. J lost 7 bases, V lost 6 bases, and 8 bases had no gene match. This CDR3 is CASRQTGDRGYTF. CDR3 coding DNA: TGTGCCAGCAGACAAACAGGGGATCGTGGCTACACCTTC.

The chain has TRBV7-7 and TRBJ2-3; D might be TRBD2 (5 bases). CDR3 length equals 15 residues. In germline, CDR1 is SSHAT, CDR2 FNYEAQ (reference sequence). V lost 6 bases, J lost 2 bases, and 15 bases lay in between. CDR3 amino acids: CASSRGAADTDTQYF. The CDR3 DNA follows: TGTGCCAGCAGTCGAGGAGCGGCCGACACAGATACGCAGTATTTT. The full variable domain, completed using reference TRBV7-7 and TRBJ2-3, is GAGVSQSPRYKVTKRGQDVTLRCDPISSHATLYWYQQALGQGPEFLTYFNYEAQPDKSGLPSDRFSAERPEGSISTLTIQRTEQRDSAMYRCASSRGAADTDTQYFGPGTRLTVL.

The V call is TRBV7-8, the J call TRBJ1-1, with 9 nucleotides matching TRBD1. The CDR3 is made up of 15 amino acids. CDR1 SGHVS and CDR2 FQNEAQ come from the germline V gene. With V trimmed by 6 bases and J by 4 bases, 9 bases remained unmatched. DNA of the CDR3: TGTGCCAGCAGTCTGACCGGGACAGGGTTCACTGAAGCTTTCTTT. As protein: CASSLTGTGFTEAFF.

The chain carries TRBV4-2 and TRBJ1-5; the D is unclear. From germline, CDR1 is LGHNA and CDR2 YNFKEQ. Trimming pared 1 base from V and 11 bases from J, leaving 15 bases between. The CDR3 length is 14 residues. CDR3 bases: TGTGCCAGCAGCCAAGTCCTAGGAGGACGGGCCCAGCATTTT. Protein: CASSQVLGGRAQHF.

The chain recombines TRBV6-1 with TRBJ1-2, with unresolved D. V was clipped by 6 bases and J by 6 bases, with 17 bases between them. This CDR3 contains 14 residues. Germline assignment: CDR1 MNHNS and CDR2 SASEGT. CDR3 DNA sequence: TGTGCCAGCAGACAGATCCCCGGGCCCAATGGCTACACCTTC. Translation: CASRQIPGPNGYTF.

The sample holds a few counts of this clonotype. The CDR3 spells CASSGSRDEQFF. Written as DNA, the CDR3 is TGTGCCAGCAGCGGGAGCCGCGATGAGCAGTTCTTC. The chain couples TRBV11-3 to TRBJ2-1; D perhaps matches TRBD2 (5 bases). The V gene lost 5 bases and the J gene lost 8 bases, with 10 bases spanning the gap. The CDR3 is 12 residues long. The germline V gene has CDR1 SGHNT and CDR2 YENEEA.

The rearrangement joins TRBV7-9 to TRBJ2-1; 10 positions match TRBD2. From germline, CDR1 is SEHNR and CDR2 FQNEAQ (reference sequence). V was pared by 5 bases and J by 1 base, with 2 bases of the junction left unmatched. CDR3 size: 15 residues. CDR3 protein: CASSPSGSSYNEQFF. The CDR3 bases are TGTGCCAGCAGCCCTAGCGGGAGTTCCTACAATGAGCAGTTCTTC.

This clonotype was seen a handful of times. The V call is TRBV20-1, the J call TRBJ1-2, with TRBD1 identical over 11 bases. J gave up 4 bases and V 6 bases, and 1 base lay outside the gene matches. CDR1 is DFQATT, CDR2 SNEGSKA, per germline (reference sequence). The CDR3 consists of 12 residues. CDR3 nucleotides: TGCAGTGCCGGGACAGGGGGCTATGGCTACACCTTC. As protein: CSAGTGGYGYTF.

This clonotype was observed a few times. The chain employs TRBV20-1 and TRBJ1-6, with TRBD1 matching 7 bases. The length of the CDR3 is 14 residues. Germline-derived CDR1 and CDR2 are DFQATT and SNEGSKA (reference sequence). J gave up 6 bases and V 3 bases, and 5 bases lay outside the gene matches. For the CDR3, the DNA is TGCAGTGCTAGTCAGGGGACAGCTAATTCACCCCTCCACTTT. Protein product: CSASQGTANSPLHF.

This clonotype was recorded a few times. The gene calls are TRBV6-2 or TRBV6-3 and TRBJ1-1; TRBD1 is a possible D gene (5 bases). Trimming cost V 4 bases and J 4 bases, with 7 bases left between them. CDR3 length: 12 amino acids. In germline, CDR1 is MNHEY, CDR2 SVGEGT. CDR3 region: CASSWGSTEAFF. The CDR3, as DNA: TGTGCCAGCAGTTGGGGGAGCACTGAAGCTTTCTTT.

This clonotype was observed a handful of times. The CDR3 loop reads CASSENGNTEAFF. The CDR3 DNA follows: TGTGCCAGCAGTGAAAACGGGAACACTGAAGCTTTCTTT. The chain uses TRBV2 and TRBJ1-1; the D is unclear. The germline V gene has CDR1 SNHLY and CDR2 FYNNEI. The CDR3 loop spans 13 amino acids. V was cut by 2 bases and J by 1 base, with 5 bases left in between.

The chain carries TRBV5-1 and TRBJ2-2; 7 nucleotides agree with TRBD1. The CDR3 covers 16 residues. J lost 6 bases, V lost 4 bases, and 12 bases had no gene match. Germline CDR1 SGHRS, CDR2 YFSETQ. In DNA form, the CDR3 reads TGCGCCAGCAGCCTACAGGGGCAGGGGGTCTCCGGGGAGCTGTTTTTT. Translating it yields CASSLQGQGVSGELFF. Full variable domain (outside the CDR3, taken from reference TRBV5-1 and TRBJ2-2): KAGVTQTPRYLIKTRGQQVTLSCSPISGHRSVSWYQQTPGQGLQFLFEYFSETQRNKGNFPGRFSGRQFSNSRSEMNVSTLELGDSALYLCASSLQGQGVSGELFFGEGSRLTVL.

This chain joins TRBV24-1 and TRBJ2-5; D remains ambiguous. The germline CDR1 and CDR2 sequences are KGHDR and SFDVKD. V was clipped by 3 bases and J by 9 bases, with 10 bases between them. The CDR3 length is 12 residues. The CDR3 loop reads CATSDGTPAQYF. The CDR3, as DNA: TGTGCCACCAGTGATGGAACGCCCGCCCAGTACTTC.

The gene calls are TRBV6-1 and TRBJ2-3; D may be TRBD1 or TRBD2 (6 bases each). Per the germline V gene, CDR1 is MNHNS and CDR2 is SASEGT. The V gene lost 7 bases and the J gene lost 4 bases, with 9 bases spanning the gap. The CDR3 has 12 amino acids. CDR3 region: CASTGAPDTQYF. CDR3 DNA sequence: TGTGCCAGCACGGGGGCCCCAGATACGCAGTATTTT.

This clonotype has more than one count but fewer than ten. The J gene is TRBJ2-3, the V gene TRBV27; TRBD2 matches at 12 bases. This CDR3 is 16 amino acids long. Germline V gives CDR1 MNHEY, CDR2 SMNVEV (reference sequence). J gave up 1 base and V 8 bases, and 7 bases lay outside the gene matches. CDR3 nucleotide sequence: TGTGCCAGCGGCCAACTAGCGGGGGGCCGCACAGATACGCAGTATTTT. Protein product: CASGQLAGGRTDTQYF.

In this sample, this clonotype is large. The chain carries TRBV10-3 and TRBJ2-7, with 10 positions matching TRBD1. The CDR3 runs to 16 residues. V trimming: 6 bases; J trimming: 4 bases; junction bases outside the gene matches: 12. CDR1 is ENHRY and CDR2 is SYGVKD in the germline V gene. CDR3 bases: TGTGCCATCAGCGTCCAGGGACAGGGGAGTACGTACGAGCAGTACTTC. Residues: CAISVQGQGSTYEQYF.

This clonotype was found a few times. The chain uses TRBV6-5 and TRBJ1-5; 8 bases are shared with TRBD1. In germline, CDR1 is MNHEY, CDR2 SVGAGI. The CDR3 is 14 amino acids. V dropped 4 bases and J dropped 3; count of bases not matched to a gene: 2. The DNA for the CDR3 is TGTGCCAGCAGTTCGGACAGGGACAATCAGCCCCAGCATTTT. This encodes CASSSDRDNQPQHF.

V and J are TRBV27 and TRBJ2-7; 11 bases are a match to TRBD2. CDR3 length: 16 amino acids. CDR1 is MNHEY and CDR2 is SMNVEV in the germline V gene (reference sequence). The V segment lost 5 bases and the J segment 3 bases; nucleotides outside the gene matches: 9. The CDR3 bases are TGTGCCAGCAGTATACATGGGACTAGCGGAAACTACGAGCAGTACTTC. It translates to CASSIHGTSGNYEQYF.

The chain joins TRBV20-1 to TRBJ1-3, with 7 bases aligning to TRBD1. The trim removed 6 bases at V and 2 bases at J, leaving 10 bases unmatched. The CDR3 contains 15 residues. The germline gives CDR1 DFQATT, CDR2 SNEGSKA (reference sequence). The CDR3 spells CSAPRQGNAGNTIYF. The CDR3 nucleotides read TGCAGTGCCCCCAGACAGGGAAATGCTGGAAACACCATATATTTT.

The J gene is TRBJ1-2, the V gene TRBV2; 7 positions agree with TRBD1. CDR3 length equals 12 residues. The ends lost 5 bases at V and 7 bases at J; junction bases unmatched: 4. Germline V gene data show CDR1 as SNHLY and CDR2 as FYNNEI. The DNA for the CDR3 is TGTGCCAGCAGTCCCGACAGGGTTGGCTACACCTTC. Protein product: CASSPDRVGYTF.

This clonotype showed up just a few times. This chain joins TRBV7-2 and TRBJ1-5, with D tentatively TRBD1 (5 bases). Between the trimmed V and J ends, which lost 2 bases and 2 bases, there was a span of 10 bases. The CDR3 contains 15 residues. Germline values: CDR1 SGHTA, CDR2 FQGNSA. CDR3 DNA sequence: TGTGCCAGCAGCTTATGGGGGGGAGGCAATCAGCCCCAGCATTTT. This translates into CASSLWGGGNQPQHF.